The present TCR beta chain was sequenced within a study of control samples from healthy donors and cancer patients. Sequencing was performed with immunoSEQ multiplex PCR; in TCRdb, only in-frame clones are kept and a portion is missing. The sample has about 200,000 clones. The sample consisted of blood. The receptor comes from a woman under 40 in good health.

The CDR3 reads CASSLMVNTEAFF. DNA for the CDR3: TGTGCCAGCAGTTTAATGGTTAACACTGAAGCTTTCTTT. The chain recombines TRBV28 with TRBJ1-1; D is ambiguous. V lost 2 bases and J 2 bases, leaving 6 bases between the germline ends. The CDR3 consists of 13 residues. CDR1 and CDR2 (germline): MDHEN, SYDVKM.